These T cell receptor beta chains were read from a single sample in a study of CD8+ T cells in alopecia areata. TCRdb's copy holds only in-frame clones and misses some; the assay was immunoSEQ multiplex PCR. The sample consists of about 200,000 clones, about 60% of them appearing once. This specimen consisted of CD4+ T cells sorted from blood, obtained at week 4, from a patient treated with tofacitinib. The receptors stem from a human donor with alopecia areata. CDR3s include the opening cysteine and the closing phenylalanine or tryptophan. D genes are given only for firm matches. Not every row has a clone size; where given, it reads once, few, many or a size class.

V	J	size	length	D	DNA	CDR3
TRBV15	TRBJ2-3	.	16	TRBD1	TGTGCCACCAGCATGATGAGACAGGGGCCAACAGATACGCAGTATTTT	CATSMMRQGPTDTQYF
TRBV7-2	TRBJ2-5	.	13	.	TGTGCCAGCAGCTTAGTGCCTCGAGAGACCCAGTACTTC	CASSLVPRETQYF
TRBV4-1	TRBJ2-7	.	14	.	TGCGCCAGCAGCCAACCCCTCACAGGGAATGAGCAGTACTTC	CASSQPLTGNEQYF
TRBV15	TRBJ2-7	.	14	.	TGTGCCACCAGCGCCCGGCTGCAGGGTGAGGAGCAGTACTTC	CATSARLQGEEQYF
TRBV5-6	TRBJ1-1	.	12	.	TGTGCCAGCAGCCTGGTCCCCACTGAAGCTTTCTTT	CASSLVPTEAFF
TRBV29-1	TRBJ2-1	.	13	.	TGCAGCGTTGTTGCGAGGGTATACAATGAGCAGTTCTTC	CSVVARVYNEQFF
TRBV7-2	TRBJ2-3	few	15	TRBD1	TGTGCCAGCAGAGACAGGGCCCTAAGCACAGATACGCAGTATTTT	CASRDRALSTDTQYF
TRBV29-1	TRBJ2-2	.	13	.	TGCAGCGTTGAAGTTTCCAAAGGCGGGGAGCTGTTTTTT	CSVEVSKGGELFF
TRBV29-1	TRBJ1-2	few	14	TRBD1	TGCAGCGTTGAGAAAGACAGGGGAAGCTATGGCTACACCTTC	CSVEKDRGSYGYTF
TRBV30	TRBJ2-7	.	10	.	TGTGCCTGGGGTCTCTCCGAGCAGTACTTC	CAWGLSEQYF
TRBV30	TRBJ2-3	.	15	.	TGTGCCTGGAGCAGGGACTTTCAACGCACAGATACGCAGTATTTT	CAWSRDFQRTDTQYF
TRBV27	TRBJ1-1	.	15	.	TGTGCCAGCAGTTTACATACAGTTCCAAACACTGAAGCTTTCTTT	CASSLHTVPNTEAFF
TRBV7-9	TRBJ1-1	few	11	.	TGTGCCAGCAGGTCTAACACTGAAGCTTTCTTT	CASRSNTEAFF
TRBV6-6	TRBJ1-5	many	16	TRBD1	TGTGCCAGCCGCGTGCATGGGACAGGGGCCAATCAGCCCCAGCATTTT	CASRVHGTGANQPQHF
TRBV2	TRBJ2-4	few	18	TRBD1	TGTGCCAGCAGGAATGACAGGGGCCCCTTCTTAGCCAAAAACATTCAGTACTTC	CASRNDRGPFLAKNIQYF
TRBV7-2	TRBJ1-6	few	15	.	TGTGCCAGCATTGGCGGAGGAAGATATAATTCACCCCTCCACTTT	CASIGGGRYNSPLHF
TRBV5-6	TRBJ2-3	.	13	.	TGTGCCAGCAGCAAACCGGGACACAATACGCAGTATTTT	CASSKPGHNTQYF
TRBV2	TRBJ1-2	.	13	.	TGTGCCAGCGGGGCAGCTGGAATGGATGGCTACACCTTC	CASGAAGMDGYTF
TRBV2	TRBJ1-1	once	12	.	TGTGCCAGCAGTGAAAATGGACGACAAGCTTTCTTT	CASSENGRQAFF
TRBV5-6	TRBJ1-2	.	13	TRBD1	TGTGCCAGCAGCTTGTTGGACAGGGATGGCTACACCTTC	CASSLLDRDGYTF
TRBV9	TRBJ1-1	.	15	TRBD1	TGTGCCAGCAGCGTAGTGGGACAGATGAACACTGAAGCTTTCTTT	CASSVVGQMNTEAFF
TRBV19	TRBJ1-5	.	14	.	TGTGCCAGTAGTATCACTTGGGGCAATCAGCCCCAGCATTTT	CASSITWGNQPQHF
TRBV27	TRBJ1-5	.	13	.	TGTGCCAGCAGTTTACTAGTGGGACAGCCCCAGCATTTT	CASSLLVGQPQHF
TRBV7-8	TRBJ2-3	.	15	.	TGTGCCAGCAGCTTAGCTAGGCTGGTAACAGATACGCAGTATTTT	CASSLARLVTDTQYF
TRBV7-2	TRBJ1-2	.	14	TRBD1	TGTGCCAGCAGCTTGAGAGGGGGCGAGGATGGCTACACCTTC	CASSLRGGEDGYTF
TRBV7-9	TRBJ2-5	.	18	TRBD2	TGTGCCAGCAGCCCTAGGAGGACTAGCGGGGGGGCCGTGGAGACCCAGTACTTC	CASSPRRTSGGAVETQYF
TRBV7-8	TRBJ1-5	.	15	.	TGTGCCAGTTCAAGCCAGGGTTATAGCAATCAGCCCCAGCATTTT	CASSSQGYSNQPQHF
TRBV6-5	TRBJ2-7	.	13	.	TGTGCCAGCAGGCCCGGGGGCCGTGGGGAGCAGTACTTC	CASRPGGRGEQYF
TRBV30	TRBJ2-5	.	14	TRBD1	TGTGCCTGGAGTGTACAAGGGACAGCGAAGACCCAGTACTTC	CAWSVQGTAKTQYF
TRBV19	TRBJ1-1	few	13	.	TGTGCCAGTAGTAGGGAAGAGAACACTGAAGCTTTCTTT	CASSREENTEAFF
TRBV2	TRBJ2-2	.	14	.	TGTGCCAGCAGTGAAGGCAGGAACACCGGGGAGCTGTTTTTT	CASSEGRNTGELFF
TRBV2	TRBJ2-5	.	10	.	TGTGCCAGCGGCGGAGAGACCCAGTACTTC	CASGGETQYF
TRBV7-9	TRBJ2-1	few	13	TRBD2	TGTGCCAGCCCCCCGGGAGGTCGCAATGAGCAGTTCTTC	CASPPGGRNEQFF
TRBV5-6	TRBJ1-2	.	14	TRBD1	TGTGCCAGCAGCACCGGACAGGGTGCCAGGGGCTACACCTTC	CASSTGQGARGYTF
TRBV29-1	TRBJ2-5	few	15	.	TGCAGCGTTGAAGTGGGGGGACAGAAGCAAGAGACCCAGTACTTC	CSVEVGGQKQETQYF
TRBV5-4	TRBJ1-2	few	13	TRBD1	TGTGCCAGCAGCTTACAGGGGAACTATGGCTACACCTTC	CASSLQGNYGYTF
TRBV5-1	TRBJ2-7	.	16	TRBD2	TGCGCCAGCAGCCTGGGGACTAGCGCGGCCTCCTACGAGCAGTACTTC	CASSLGTSAASYEQYF
TRBV2	TRBJ2-5	.	17	TRBD1	TGTGCCAGCGGGGCGGGACAGGTTTTGATAGTAAAAGAGACCCAGTACTTC	CASGAGQVLIVKETQYF
TRBV5-1	TRBJ2-2	few	15	.	TGCGCCAGCAGCCTGAGGGAACTTAACACCGGGGAGCTGTTTTTT	CASSLRELNTGELFF
TRBV30	TRBJ2-4	.	16	.	TGTGCCTGGAGTCCCCCGTTACCCCAAGCCAAAAACATTCAGTACTTC	CAWSPPLPQAKNIQYF
TRBV7-8	TRBJ1-4	.	15	.	TGTGCCAGCAGCTTCGGAAGAGGGGGAAATGAAAAACTGTTTTTT	CASSFGRGGNEKLFF
TRBV7-2	TRBJ2-6	.	18	TRBD1	TGTGCCAGCAGCCCCTCCGACAGGGGGGGCGTTGGGGCCAACGTCCTGACTTTC	CASSPSDRGGVGANVLTF
TRBV4-2	TRBJ1-2	.	15	.	TGTGCCAGCAGCCAAGAGGCAGGGGAAGGCTATGGCTACACCTTC	CASSQEAGEGYGYTF
TRBV2	TRBJ2-5	.	14	TRBD2	TGTGCCAGCAGTCTTCTAGCGGGGGTGGAGACCCAGTACTTC	CASSLLAGVETQYF
TRBV9	TRBJ2-1	few	15	.	TGTGCCAGCAGCGTAGGGCAGGGGTCCTACAATGAGCAGTTCTTC	CASSVGQGSYNEQFF
TRBV6-1	TRBJ1-1	.	14	TRBD1	TGTGCCAGCAGACGGACAGGGATGGACACTGAAGCTTTCTTT	CASRRTGMDTEAFF
TRBV7-2	TRBJ1-1	.	14	.	TGTGCCAGCAGCTTAGAAGGGACCGCCACTGAAGCTTTCTTT	CASSLEGTATEAFF
TRBV2	TRBJ2-1	.	14	.	TGTGCCAGCAGTTTAAGGCGGACTGGGGGTGAGCAGTTCTTC	CASSLRRTGGEQFF
TRBV20-1	TRBJ1-2	.	8	TRBD1	TGCAGTGCCACAGGGGGCACCTTC	CSATGGTF
TRBV2	TRBJ1-6	.	16	.	TGTGCCAGCAGTGAAGAGGGGACCGGGCTGAATTCACCCCTCCACTTT	CASSEEGTGLNSPLHF
TRBV11-1	TRBJ2-7	.	15	TRBD1	TGTGCCAGCAGCGGTAAGGGACAGGGGATCTACGAGCAGTACTTC	CASSGKGQGIYEQYF
TRBV30	TRBJ1-1	.	13	.	TGTGCCTGGAATGGGGGGGCGAACACTGAAGCTTTCTTT	CAWNGGANTEAFF
TRBV15	TRBJ2-1	few	12	.	TGTGCCACCAGCGAGGGGTACAATGAGCAGTTCTTC	CATSEGYNEQFF
TRBV28	TRBJ2-7	.	15	TRBD2	TGTGCCAGCAGTTTCGCTAGCGGGGGCACCTACGAGCAGTACTTC	CASSFASGGTYEQYF
TRBV6-6	TRBJ2-2	.	12	.	TGTGCCAGCAGTCTGGGGACCGGGGAGCTGTTTTTT	CASSLGTGELFF
TRBV29-1	TRBJ2-1	.	14	TRBD1	TGCAGCGCTAAAACAGGGGGCGGTATGAATGAGCAGTTCTTC	CSAKTGGGMNEQFF
TRBV30	TRBJ2-4	.	18	TRBD1	TGTGCCTGGAGTGTACCAGGGCTATCAGGGGGAACGAAAAACATTCAGTACTTC	CAWSVPGLSGGTKNIQYF
TRBV6-5	TRBJ2-7	.	13	.	TGTGCCAGCAGCCTCGCCGGGACCTACGAGCAGTACTTC	CASSLAGTYEQYF
TRBV19	TRBJ1-2	.	16	.	TGTGCCAGTAGTATTCCTGCAGGAACTACAGGTCGGGGCTACACCTTC	CASSIPAGTTGRGYTF
TRBV7-9	TRBJ1-2	.	14	TRBD1	TGTGCCAGCAGTTACCGGGACAGGGATGGTGGCTACACCTTC	CASSYRDRDGGYTF